The entry that follows covers one TCR beta chain sequence. The antigen is unknown. One end of the junction varies from germline; a read error may be responsible. This entry is derived from a study of blood T cells in healthy people across ages. Total RNA, at least 5 micrograms per sample, was extracted from PBMCs. Study conclusions and caveats: Changes in expanded clonotypes were possibly confounded, as the CMV status of donors was unknown.

CDR3 length equals 18 residues. Looked up from germline, CDR1 is KGHSH and CDR2 is LQKENI. The authors ran a second PCR of 7 to 11 cycles using a sample-barcoded 5' primer and a J-beta primer mix. Through a template-switch adaptor with 12 random nucleotides, each cDNA molecule received a tag. Every sample returned 2.5 million or more CDR3-containing paired-end reads. TCRdb reprocessed the 5' RACE reads with MiXCR, giving one entry per CDR3 protein. Altogether 1.5 million to 2 million distinct CDR3 sequences are present, roughly 52% being singletons, with the ten largest covering about 2.1%. This clonotype was sampled from a woman aged 40 to 50 in good health. The chain joins TRBV18 to TRBJ2-7; TRBD1 aligns across 8 bases. The J call may be incorrect, as the DNA end agrees better with TRBJ2-5. The specimen was blood. In nucleotides, the CDR3 is TGTGCCAGCTCACCACGTTCAGGACAGGGAAGGGACCAAAAGACCCAGTACTTC. Its translation: CASSPRSGQGRDQKTQYF.